The 15 T cell receptor beta chains below all came from one sample that was sequenced in a study of PD-1 blockade in mismatch repair-deficient tumors. Profiled with immunoSEQ multiplex PCR; TCRdb holds only in-frame clones, not every one. The sample yields about 120,000 clones, approximately 86% seen once. The sample was peripheral blood, taken 44 weeks after starting pembrolizumab. The receptors were sampled from an adult with mismatch repair-deficient cancer.

The V and J genes are TRBV10-3 and TRBJ2-7, with 9 bases that match TRBD1. This CDR3 has 15 residues. Germline loops: CDR1 ENHRY, CDR2 SYGVKD. V trimming: 4 bases; J trimming: 3 bases; junction bases outside the gene matches: 7. CDR3 nucleotides: TGTGCCATCAGTGCCCCGGGACAGGGTAGCTACGAGCAGTACTTC. Protein sequence: CAISAPGQGSYEQYF.

This clone has a handful of counts. V usage is TRBV4-1 and J usage is TRBJ2-1; the match to TRBD2 covers 10 bases. The V and J ends lost 8 bases and 2 bases, in that order; junction bases with no gene match: 6. The germline V gene encodes CDR1 MGHRA and CDR2 YSYEKL. The CDR3 sequence is 15 residues long. Here the CDR3 reads CASERAGGTYNEQFF. The CDR3 bases are TGCGCCAGCGAACGAGCGGGAGGGACCTACAATGAGCAGTTCTTC.

This clone has more than one count but fewer than ten. This chain joins TRBV7-9 and TRBJ2-7, with D maybe TRBD2 (5 bases). Trimming removed 6 bases at V and 1 base at J, with 10 bases between. Looked up from germline, CDR1 is SEHNR and CDR2 is FQNEAQ (reference sequence). The CDR3 is made up of 13 amino acids. CDR3 residues: CASSRDSSYEQYF. The CDR3 coding sequence is TGTGCCAGCAGTCGGGATAGTTCCTACGAGCAGTACTTC.

The chain couples TRBV14 to TRBJ1-4, with unresolved D. The CDR3 contains 15 residues. V lost 1 base and J 8 bases, leaving 14 bases between the germline ends. The germline V gene has CDR1 SGHDN and CDR2 FVKESK. The CDR3 DNA reads TGTGCCAGCAGCCAAGGATGGGGAGGTCAAGAAAAACTGTTTTTT. Its translation is CASSQGWGGQEKLFF.

The chain combines TRBV4-3 with TRBJ1-4, with 7 bases lining up with TRBD1. The trim removed 4 bases at V and 2 bases at J, leaving 4 bases unmatched. The CDR3 is 15 amino acids. Germline-derived CDR1 and CDR2 are LGHNA and YSLEER. The DNA for the CDR3 is TGCGCCAGCAGCCGAGACAGGGCTACTAATGAAAAACTGTTTTTT. Amino acid sequence: CASSRDRATNEKLFF.

V usage is TRBV6-5 and J usage is TRBJ2-7; no reliable D call. The CDR3 totals 15 residues. Germline CDR1 and CDR2: MNHEY and SVGAGI. The ends were cut back, 2 bases at V and 0 bases at J, with 11 bases in the middle. In DNA form, the CDR3 reads TGTGCCAGCAGTTACGACTGGGCCTCCTCCTACGAGCAGTACTTC. Its translation: CASSYDWASSYEQYF.

The rearrangement links TRBV29-1 to TRBJ2-1; weak D call: TRBD2 (6 bases). Trimming took off 3 bases at V and 6 bases at J, with 12 bases between the two ends. The V gene's germline CDR1 is SQVTM and CDR2 ANQGSEA. This CDR3 has 13 amino acids. CDR3 region: CSVDLSGSNEQFF. DNA for the CDR3: TGCAGCGTTGATCTCTCCGGGAGCAATGAGCAGTTCTTC.

The genes are TRBV7-8 and TRBJ1-1; the match to TRBD1 covers 8 bases. Germline V CDR1 and CDR2: SGHVS, FQNEAQ. There are 14 residues in the CDR3. Trimming removed 5 bases from V and 4 bases from J; junction bases left unmatched: 6. CDR3 region: CASSPRTGGTEAFF. The CDR3 DNA reads TGTGCCAGCAGCCCCCGTACAGGGGGCACTGAAGCTTTCTTT.

The chain recombines TRBV11-2 with TRBJ2-7; TRBD1 might be the D (6 bases). Trimming stripped 8 bases from V and 0 bases from J, with 17 bases between. Germline CDR1 and CDR2: SGHAT and FQNNGV. This CDR3 is 15 amino acids long. CDR3 coding DNA: TGTGCCAGCGATTCTCGGGACACCCGCTCCTACGAGCAGTACTTC. This codes for CASDSRDTRSYEQYF.

The chain has TRBV5-1 and TRBJ2-2; the match to TRBD2 covers 7 bases. V lost 0 bases, J lost 3 bases, and 5 bases stayed unmatched. Germline loops: CDR1 SGHRS, CDR2 YFSETQ. CDR3 size: 16 residues. CDR3 region: CASSLAGGGDTGELFF. In nucleotides, the CDR3 is TGCGCCAGCAGCTTGGCCGGGGGAGGGGACACCGGGGAGCTGTTTTTT.

The J gene is TRBJ2-7, the V gene TRBV15; possibly TRBD2 for D (6 bases). Germline-derived CDR1 and CDR2 are LNHNV and YYDKDF (reference sequence). CDR3 length: 15 residues. V was pared by 0 bases and J by 0 bases, with 9 bases between. The CDR3 region has the DNA TGTGCCACCAGCAGAGATCGGGGGAACTCCTACGAGCAGTACTTC. This gives the protein CATSRDRGNSYEQYF.

The CDR3 spells CASSLWDDRSLFF. CDR3 sequence (DNA): TGTGCCAGCAGTTTATGGGATGACAGGTCTCTGTTTTTT. This chain joins TRBV6-5 and TRBJ1-4; D is perhaps TRBD1 (6 bases). V lost 4 bases and J 14 bases, leaving 17 bases between the germline ends. CDR1 is MNHEY and CDR2 is SVGAGI in the germline V gene. The CDR3 sequence is 13 residues long.

The gene calls are TRBV14 and TRBJ2-7, with D hard to call. This CDR3 is built from 15 residues. Germline V CDR1 and CDR2: SGHDN, FVKESK. V gave up 1 base and J gave up 0 bases, with 10 bases separating them. The CDR3 region has the DNA TGTGCCAGCAGCCAAGTAAGAGGAAGCTCCTACGAGCAGTACTTC. It is translated as CASSQVRGSSYEQYF.

This rearrangement joins TRBV30 to TRBJ2-3; D call uncertain. Germline-derived CDR1 and CDR2 are GTSNPN and SVGIG (reference sequence). CDR3 size: 14 residues. V was trimmed by 5 bases and J by 4 bases, leaving 16 bases between them. CDR3 in amino acids: CAWGKGGWADTQYF. CDR3 nucleotides: TGTGCCTGGGGGAAGGGCGGCTGGGCAGATACGCAGTATTTT.

This chain links TRBV18 with TRBJ2-7, with no clear D. The V end was cut by 4 bases, the J end by 6 bases, with 16 bases between. Per the germline V gene, CDR1 is KGHSH and CDR2 is LQKENI. CDR3 length: 14 amino acids. The chain's CDR3 is CASSRTQAIGEQYF. In nucleotides, the CDR3 is TGTGCCAGCTCACGCACCCAGGCAATCGGCGAGCAGTACTTC.